This TCR beta chain originates from a study of T cells in Graves' hyperthyroidism and ophthalmopathy. From RNA transcripts, TCR beta CDR3 regions were amplified. HTBI primers were employed in a first-round RT-PCR of the TCR CDR3. One entry per CDR3 protein, called by TCRdb with MiXCR from the multiplex PCR reads. Of 300,000 to 450,000 distinct CDR3 sequences in the sample, 15% to 19% were seen once. Notes on the study in general: Blood also contained most expanded thyroid clonotypes above 0.001.

Remarks on this clonotype: The antigen remains undetermined.

The V and J ends lost 2 bases and 7 bases respectively, with 15 bases between them. The length of the CDR3 is 14 residues. In germline, CDR1 is DFQATT, CDR2 SNEGSKA (reference sequence). Pregnant or lactating patients were excluded, as were those with uncontrolled infection or other autoimmune disease. The blood sample was taken at first hyperthyroidism diagnosis, before any ophthalmopathy symptoms. The receptor was isolated from a woman younger than 35 with Graves' hyperthyroidism that later progressed to Graves' ophthalmopathy. V gene TRBV20-1 combines with J gene TRBJ2-1; D is perhaps TRBD1 or TRBD2 (5 bases each). The sequenced sample was blood. CDR3 DNA: TGCAGTGCTAGAAAGGGAGAGGGGAAGAATGAGCAGTTCTTC. Encoded protein: CSARKGEGKNEQFF.